The 25 T cell receptor beta chains reported below all come from one sample, sequenced in a study of Ad26.COV2.S vaccination and SARS-CoV-2 variants. Treatment in this sample: around 19 received Ad26.COV2.S at low or high dose, single or two shots; 5 received placebo; per-sample allocation not given. The investigators took samples on day 63 after the first vaccine or placebo injection. Clones were sequenced by immunoSEQ multiplex PCR, and TCRdb holds only the in-frame ones, with some missing. The repertoire holds some 500,000 clones, about 91% seen once, with roughly 2.5% in the top ten. Specimen: peripheral blood, collected in a trial of Ad26.COV2.S vaccine versus placebo. The receptor source for this set is a person aged 18 to 59 who received the Ad26.COV2.S COVID-19 vaccine or a placebo.

The chain recombines TRBV6-4 with TRBJ2-5; no reliable D call. Trimming cost V 6 bases and J 2 bases, with 16 bases left between them. The germline CDR1 and CDR2 sequences are MRHNA and SNTAGT. The CDR3 runs to 15 residues. The CDR3 DNA sequence: TGTGCCAGCAGCGAGGCCCCCCTGATACAAGAGACCCAGTACTTC. Translating it yields CASSEAPLIQETQYF.

V and J are TRBV5-5 and TRBJ1-2; D perhaps matches TRBD1 (5 bases). The germline V and J ends were trimmed by 1 base and 0 bases, with 16 bases remaining between them. CDR1 and CDR2 from the germline V gene are SGHKS and YYEKEE (reference sequence). This CDR3 contains 17 residues. CDR3 residues: CASSLSAGPRANYGYTF. As DNA, the CDR3 is TGTGCCAGCAGCTTGTCGGCGGGGCCGAGAGCTAACTATGGCTACACCTTC.

V usage is TRBV19 and J usage is TRBJ1-3, with D possibly being TRBD1 (6 bases). Germline V gene data show CDR1 as LNHDA and CDR2 as SQIVND (reference sequence). This CDR3 is 13 amino acids long. Between the trimmed V and J ends, which lost 5 bases and 2 bases, there was a span of 7 bases. DNA of the CDR3: TGTGCCAGTAGTTACAGGGCTGGAAACACCATATATTTT. Translation: CASSYRAGNTIYF. The full variable domain, with the rest looked up from reference TRBV19 and TRBJ1-3, is DGGITQSPKYLFRKEGQNVTLSCEQNLNHDAMYWYRQDPGQGLRLIYYSQIVNDFQKGDIAEGYSVSREKKESFPLTVTSAQKNPTAFYLCASSYRAGNTIYFGEGSWLTVV.

The V call is TRBV6-6, the J call TRBJ2-2; D is undetermined. This CDR3 is 15 amino acids long. The germline CDR1 and CDR2 sequences are MNHNY and SVGAGI (reference sequence). Trimming left V 0 bases short and J 2 bases short, with 7 bases between. The CDR3 reads CASSYSTPNTGELFF. The DNA for the CDR3 is TGTGCCAGCAGTTACTCAACCCCCAACACCGGGGAGCTGTTTTTT.

The rearrangement uses TRBV10-3 and TRBJ2-5, with a tentative D call TRBD1 (5 bases). The V and J ends lost 2 bases and 4 bases respectively, with 14 bases between them. Germline values: CDR1 ENHRY, CDR2 SYGVKD. There are 15 residues in the CDR3. The CDR3 DNA follows: TGTGCCATCAGTGAGCTCAGGACCCAGGGAGAGACCCAGTACTTC. It is translated as CAISELRTQGETQYF.

CDR3 loop: CATSPILGHNEQFF. Written as DNA, the CDR3 is TGTGCCACCAGCCCAATCCTGGGACACAATGAGCAGTTCTTC. The chain links TRBV15 to TRBJ2-1; either TRBD1 or TRBD2 may fit D (5 bases each). Germline V CDR1 and CDR2: LNHNV, YYDKDF (reference sequence). V gave up 5 bases and J gave up 5 bases, with 13 bases separating them. The CDR3 has 14 amino acids.

The chain is built from TRBV4-2 and TRBJ2-7; TRBD2 matches 7 bases. J lost 1 base, V lost 2 bases, and 8 bases had no gene match. Germline-derived CDR1 and CDR2 are LGHNA and YNFKEQ. CDR3 length equals 16 residues. The CDR3 reads CASSQPLAFGSYEQYF. The CDR3, as DNA: TGTGCCAGCAGCCAACCACTAGCGTTCGGGTCCTACGAGCAGTACTTC.

The chain recombines TRBV27 with TRBJ1-2, with TRBD1 matching over 7 bases. The J segment lost 5 bases and the V segment lost 5 bases, leaving 17 bases of the junction unmatched. The germline V gene has CDR1 MNHEY and CDR2 SMNVEV (reference sequence). This CDR3 has 17 amino acids. The CDR3, as DNA: TGTGCCAGCAGTATAAGACAGGGTCTCGCATCCCTATATGGCTACACCTTC. Translating it yields CASSIRQGLASLYGYTF.

The chain recombines TRBV5-1 with TRBJ1-6, with TRBD1 matching 7 bases. This CDR3 is built from 15 residues. Germline-derived CDR1 and CDR2 are SGHRS and YFSETQ. V lost 2 bases and J lost 7; bases outside the gene matches: 6. The CDR3: CASSFLSGGNSPLHF. The CDR3 nucleotides are TGCGCCAGCAGCTTTTTATCAGGGGGAAATTCACCCCTCCACTTT.

Here the CDR3 reads CASSAGQGHVPYNEQFF. The CDR3 coding sequence is TGTGCCAGCAGCGCCGGACAGGGTCATGTTCCCTACAATGAGCAGTTCTTC. The V and J genes are TRBV9 and TRBJ2-1; 8 bases are a match to TRBD1. Germline lookup yields CDR1 SGDLS and CDR2 YYNGEE. J was trimmed by 2 bases and V by 3 bases; bases with no gene match: 10. The CDR3 covers 17 residues.

The chain links TRBV7-9 to TRBJ1-1, with TRBD1 as a possible D gene (5 bases). V lost 5 bases and J 13 bases, leaving 20 bases between the germline ends. This CDR3 region has 13 residues. Germline V gene data show CDR1 as SEHNR and CDR2 as FQNEAQ (reference sequence). This CDR3 is CASSRSGTYRVFF. As DNA, the CDR3 is TGTGCCAGCAGCCGATCCGGGACCTACCGGGTTTTCTTT. Based on the CDR3 plus reference TRBV7-9 and TRBJ1-1, the full variable domain is DTGVSQNPRHKITKRGQNVTFRCDPISEHNRLYWYRQTLGQGPEFLTYFQNEAQLEKSRLLSDRFSAERPKGSFSTLEIQRTEQGDSAMYLCASSRSGTYRVFFGQGTRLTVV.

The chain links TRBV5-1 to TRBJ1-1; D gene unclear. The CDR3 has 14 residues. The V gene lost 4 bases and the J gene lost 1 base, with 11 bases spanning the gap. Germline V gives CDR1 SGHRS, CDR2 YFSETQ. CDR3 protein: CASSTRPWNTEAFF. CDR3 nucleotide sequence: TGCGCCAGCAGCACCAGACCGTGGAACACTGAAGCTTTCTTT.

The chain uses TRBV5-4 and TRBJ2-3; 10 positions agree with TRBD2. Germline CDR1 reads SGHNT; CDR2 reads YYREEE (reference sequence). V gave up 0 bases and J gave up 0 bases; unmatched junction bases: 4. CDR3 length: 17 amino acids. The CDR3 sequence: CASSLEGLAKSTDTQYF. CDR3 DNA: TGTGCCAGCAGCTTGGAGGGACTAGCGAAAAGCACAGATACGCAGTATTTT.

The chain is built from TRBV18 and TRBJ1-4, with D unresolved. V lost 3 bases to trimming and J lost 8 bases, with 13 bases between them. The germline V gene encodes CDR1 KGHSH and CDR2 LQKENI. There are 14 residues in the CDR3. The CDR3 nucleotides are TGTGCCAGCTCACCGATAGCGTCGGACGAAAAACTGTTTTTT. It yields the protein CASSPIASDEKLFF.

This chain links TRBV3-1 (or the pseudogene TRBV3-2) with TRBJ1-1; possibly TRBD1 for D (6 bases). The CDR3 contains 14 residues. Trimming left V 1 base short and J 6 bases short, with 12 bases between. Germline loops: CDR1 LGHDT, CDR2 YNNKEL (reference sequence). The CDR3 region has the DNA TGTGCCAGCAGCCAAGCTGGGGGGGCAGCTGAAGCTTTCTTT. It is translated as CASSQAGGAAEAFF.

The chain has TRBV4-1 and TRBJ2-3; TRBD2 matches at 7 bases. Germline V gives CDR1 MGHRA, CDR2 YSYEKL. The length of the CDR3 is 17 residues. The V and J ends lost 0 bases and 3 bases, in that order; junction bases with no gene match: 9. In nucleotides, the CDR3 is TGCGCCAGCAGCCAAGATCGGGGCGGGGGAGTAACAGATACGCAGTATTTT. Protein product: CASSQDRGGGVTDTQYF.

V is TRBV24-1 and J is TRBJ1-5; D ambiguous. The germline V gene encodes CDR1 KGHDR and CDR2 SFDVKD. Trimming pared 4 bases from V and 11 bases from J, leaving 14 bases between. The CDR3 sequence is 13 residues long. In DNA form, the CDR3 reads TGTGCCACCAGTGACCCCCTCCGAGGGACCCAGCATTTT. The encoded protein is CATSDPLRGTQHF.

The J gene is TRBJ2-1, the V gene TRBV3-1 (or the pseudogene TRBV3-2), with 7 bases fitting TRBD1. Germline V gene data show CDR1 as LGHDT and CDR2 as YNNKEL (reference sequence). Germline trimming cut 4 bases from V and 4 bases from J; bases unmatched to any gene: 7. The CDR3 extends over 15 amino acids. As DNA, the CDR3 is TGTGCCAGCAGCCCTATAGGACAGGCTTACAATGAGCAGTTCTTC. Amino acids: CASSPIGQAYNEQFF.

The V gene is TRBV9, the J gene TRBJ1-1; a possible D gene is TRBD1 (5 bases). This CDR3 is 10 amino acids long. The germline V and J ends were trimmed by 7 bases and 4 bases, with 5 bases remaining between them. The germline gives CDR1 SGDLS, CDR2 YYNGEE. The CDR3 DNA sequence: TGTGCCAGCGGGGGCACTGAAGCTTTCTTT. It yields the protein CASGGTEAFF.

The chain links TRBV30 to TRBJ1-3, with a tentative D call TRBD1 (6 bases). V dropped 4 bases and J dropped 0 bases, with 7 bases sitting between them. This CDR3 is 13 amino acids long. CDR1 GTSNPN and CDR2 SVGIG come from the germline V gene (reference sequence). The DNA of the CDR3 is TGTGCCTGGAAGGACAGCTCTGGAAACACCATATATTTT. Its translation: CAWKDSSGNTIYF.

The chain employs TRBV7-8 and TRBJ2-3; tentative D call: TRBD2 (5 bases). CDR1 SGHVS and CDR2 FQNEAQ come from the germline V gene. This CDR3 spans 15 amino acids. The V and J ends lost 5 bases and 4 bases respectively, with 16 bases between them. This chain's CDR3 is CASSRRTWQADTQYF. CDR3 DNA sequence: TGTGCCAGCAGCAGGAGGACTTGGCAGGCAGATACGCAGTATTTT.

The sample holds many counts of this clone. The chain has TRBV4-3 and TRBJ1-2, with D unresolved. Germline CDR1 is LGHNA and CDR2 is YSLEER. V was clipped by 0 bases and J by 4 bases, with 6 bases between them. The CDR3 totals 13 residues. The DNA of the CDR3 is TGCGCCAGCAGCCAAGATTCGGGCTATGGCTACACCTTC. Translating it yields CASSQDSGYGYTF.

The chain employs TRBV6-4 and TRBJ2-1; 7 bases are shared with TRBD1. This CDR3 contains 16 residues. The germline V gene has CDR1 MRHNA and CDR2 SNTAGT. V trimming: 4 bases; J trimming: 8 bases; junction bases outside the gene matches: 14. The CDR3 DNA sequence: TGTGCCAGCAGTGTCCCTTTCCCTGGACAGGCCGATGAGCAGTTCTTC. This translates into CASSVPFPGQADEQFF.

The chain couples TRBV18 to TRBJ1-1, with D unclear. Per germline, CDR1 KGHSH and CDR2 LQKENI. V lost 1 base to trimming and J lost 0 bases, with 12 bases between them. The CDR3 totals 16 residues. The CDR3 nucleotides are TGTGCCAGCTCACCACGGAGCGGGAACCTGAACACTGAAGCTTTCTTT. Encoded protein: CASSPRSGNLNTEAFF.

The V gene is TRBV10-3, the J gene TRBJ1-1; 8 bases align to TRBD1. The germline V gene encodes CDR1 ENHRY and CDR2 SYGVKD. The CDR3 loop spans 12 amino acids. The J segment lost 6 bases and the V segment lost 5 bases, leaving 2 bases of the junction unmatched. CDR3 DNA: TGTGCCATCAGTCCGACAGGGGCTGAAGCTTTCTTT. Translated: CAISPTGAEAFF.